This T cell receptor beta chain was sequenced for a study of T cells in Graves' hyperthyroidism and ophthalmopathy (dated by TCRdb to between 2018 and 2020). For the study in its entirety: Peripheral blood samples were taken at initial diagnosis, before any treatment was given. The roughly 100 discovery patients were randomly split 7:3 into training and test sets. Prospective prediction of ophthalmopathy was tested in an independent validation cohort of approximately 18 hyperthyroidism patients and 17 patients who later progressed to ophthalmopathy. In six Graves' hyperthyroidism patients, the study also compared T-cell repertoires from thyroid tissue with T-cell repertoires from blood. After blood sampling, hyperthyroidism patients were treated with methimazole at a starting dose of 30 mg daily, and ophthalmopathy patients were treated with high-dose intravenous methylprednisolone. The paper describes TCR Vbeta CDR3 sequencing of 120 to 150 peripheral blood samples, made up of 43 ophthalmopathy patients, roughly 80 hyperthyroidism patients and 17 progressor patients. TCR V-J signatures able to tell the groups apart were searched for in a discovery cohort of 95 or so patients, of whom 40 to 45 had Graves' ophthalmopathy and about 60 had stable Graves' hyperthyroidism. Here is what the overall study found, with its caveats: Most expanded thyroid clonotypes (frequency above 0.001) were also detected in blood, suggesting blood repertoires may reflect thyroid immune responses. In validation, the model predicted progression to ophthalmopathy a median of roughly six months before onset, with 70% to 71% sensitivity and roughly 72% specificity. No statistical method was used to set the sample size in advance, and investigators knew the group allocation. Ophthalmopathy was separated from stable hyperthyroidism by a 13 V-J signature model, with approximately 86% sensitivity and about 84% specificity obtained in cross-validation and 80%/75% obtained in testing.

The germline V gene yields LGHNT for CDR1 and FRNRAP for CDR2. From the cysteine through the phenylalanine, the CDR3 covers 15 amino acids. The only DNA kept is the CDR3, 45 bases in frame from the first base. The TCR beta CDR3 regions were amplified from the RNA transcripts. The first round of RT-PCR for the TCR CDR3 was performed with the HTBI primer set and the Qiagen OneStep RT-PCR kit. The libraries were constructed in a second round of multiplex PCR and then size-selected and purified. Paired-end sequencing of the libraries was performed with 100 bp reads on an Illumina HiSeq2000. In the original analysis: SOAPnuke was used to process the raw data, with reads discarded if the reads contained adapters or uncalled bases, had a mean Phred below 15, or lacked an exact constant-primer or identifier match. High-quality paired reads were merged with COPE v1.2.5, and unique nucleotide sequences were defined as clonotypes. Clonotypes were aligned to IMGT TRBV, TRBD and TRBJ reference segments using MiTCR v1.1. Only V-J combinations with frequency above 0.0001, covering 98% to 99.2% of repertoires, were analysed. The TCS score was defined as the ratio of F50 (clonal expansion) to E x V (chaos), calculated using BLOSUM62-based TCRdist between CDR3 peptides within each V-J. Welch's t-statistics and random forest reduced 500 to 650 V-J features to fewer than 15, which were used in a naive Bayes classifier (R e1071). Using fastp at Q25 and MiXCR, TCRdb reprocessed the public reads and kept productive beta chains. Merged by CDR3 protein, the rows form single entries marked with the most common genes and DNA. TCRdb assigned the V and J calls; the authors' analysis was not used. The sample profile shows over 450,000 distinct CDR3 sequences; approximately 14% of them were found once. The ten most abundant clones make up over 15% of the sample.

This clonotype has more than one count but fewer than ten. Its antigen target is currently unknown. A much larger clone is a single base away; this may be a read error. A patient counted as having stable Graves' hyperthyroidism if no progression to ophthalmopathy occurred over 18 months of follow-up. Hyperthyroidism patients were aged 18 to 65 years and newly diagnosed, with disease duration of less than 2 months. The study excluded patients with uncontrolled infections, other autoimmune diseases, pregnancy or lactation. Diagnoses were based on clinical symptoms, serum thyroxine and TRAb, thyroid ultrasound and orbital computed tomography. Ficoll-Paque density gradient centrifugation was used to isolate PBMCs from around 10 ml of fresh peripheral blood. Total RNA was extracted with Trizol reagent, and quality was checked on an Agilent 2100 Bioanalyzer.

The sequencing input was blood. The TCR comes from a young woman with Graves' hyperthyroidism. The sequence joins TRBV12-5 to TRBJ2-1; TRBD2 could be the D gene, as 6 bases match. The CDR3 in this case is CASGFFGSSYNEQSF. At the DNA level, the sequence is TGTGCTAGTGGTTTCTTCGGGAGCTCCTACAATGAGCAGTCCTTC.